Below are 3 T cell receptor beta chains sequenced from a single sample in a study of human T cells and chemical hapten exposure. One entry per CDR3 protein results from TCRdb running MiXCR on the RACE reads. The profile shows about 90,000 distinct CDR3 sequences, approximately 11% of them singletons. The time point here: patch test 3, about 24 weeks after DPC sensitization. Treatment indicated: therapeutic diphenylcyclopropenone sensitization with weekly scalp DPC. The sample in question was whole blood, obtained in connection with sensitization to the hapten diphenylcyclopropenone (DPC). The origin of the receptors is a woman aged 25 to 39 with alopecia areata. Some clones in this sample may be carry-over from other donors' samples.

This clonotype was seen ten or more times. The chain combines TRBV29-1 with TRBJ1-4, with D unclear. The CDR3 contains 13 residues. Germline values: CDR1 SQVTM, CDR2 ANQGSEA. V was pared by 7 bases and J by 4 bases, with 13 bases between. CDR3 nucleotide sequence: TGCAGCGCCAGGACGGAGCTTAATGAAAAACTGTTTTTT. Translated, it gives CSARTELNEKLFF.

The rearrangement uses TRBV6-2 or TRBV6-3 and TRBJ2-3; no clear D gene. V shed 7 bases and J shed 4 bases, with 12 bases lying between them. This CDR3 spans 13 amino acids. The germline V gene has CDR1 MNHEY and CDR2 SVGEGT. The chain's CDR3 is CASKWTSSDTQYF. The CDR3 DNA sequence: TGTGCCAGCAAATGGACCTCCTCAGATACGCAGTATTTT.

V is TRBV6-5 and J is TRBJ1-5; TRBD1 might be the D (5 bases). Trimming shortened V by 5 bases and J by 0 bases, and 14 bases separated the two germline ends. The germline V gene encodes CDR1 MNHEY and CDR2 SVGAGI. The CDR3 totals 16 residues. The CDR3 region has the DNA TGTGCCAGCAGTCCCGTGGCCAGGGCTAGCAATCAGCCCCAGCATTTT. It yields the protein CASSPVARASNQPQHF.